This is a list of T cell receptor gamma chains from one sample in a study of γδ T cells in repeated Plasmodium falciparum infection. TCRdb processed the multiplex PCR reads again with the CATT caller. Of more than 20,000 gamma-chain clones in the sample, less than 3.5% were seen once. Sequenced sample: gamma-delta T cells from blood. The receptors shown here come from a pool of human donors (malaria-infected and uninfected, not separated). Both conserved end residues are part of each CDR3. The size entry gives how often the clone was seen (once, few, many) or a class if it is expanded.

V gene	J gene	clone size	CDR3 DNA	CDR3 protein
TRGV9	TRGJ1/TRGJ2	many	TGTGCCTTGTGGGAGCTACCATTTTATTATAAGAAACTCTTT	CALWELPFYYKKLF
TRGV2	TRGJ1/TRGJ2	many	TGTGCCACCTGGGACGGGCAAGGGAAACTCTTT	CATWDGQGKLF
TRGV4	TRGJ1/TRGJ2	large	TGTGCCACCTGGGATGGGAATTATTATAAGAAACTCTTT	CATWDGNYYKKLF
TRGV3	TRGJ1/TRGJ2	many	TGTGCCACCTGGGACAGGCTCTCTTATAAGAAACTCTTT	CATWDRLSYKKLF
TRGV2	TRGJ1/TRGJ2	many	TGTGCCACCTGGGACCGAAATTATTATAAGAAACTCTTT	CATWDRNYYKKLF
TRGV8	TRGJP2	many	TGTGCCACCTGGGAAATTAGTAGTGATTGGATCAAGACGTTT	CATWEISSDWIKTF
TRGV2	TRGJ1/TRGJ2	many	TGTGCCACCTGGGACGGGCATTTTTGTTATAAGAAACTCTTT	CATWDGHFCYKKLF
TRGV4	TRGJ1/TRGJ2	many	TGTGCCACCTGGGGGGGGGGTTATTATAAGAAACTCTTT	CATWGGGYYKKLF
TRGV3	TRGJ1/TRGJ2	many	TGTGCCACCTGGGACAGCCTCCCGGTGGGATATAAGAAACTCTTT	CATWDSLPVGYKKLF
TRGV2	TRGJ1/TRGJ2	many	TGTGCCACCTGGGACGGGCCCGGGTATTATTATAAGAAACTCTTT	CATWDGPGYYYKKLF
TRGV3	TRGJP2	many	TGTGCCACCTGGGACAGGCTTAGTAGTGATTGGATCAAGACGTTT	CATWDRLSSDWIKTF
TRGV4	TRGJ1/TRGJ2	many	TGTGCCACCTGGGATGGGCCTGGTGAGAAACTCTTT	CATWDGPGEKLF
TRGV3	TRGJ1/TRGJ2	many	TGTGCCACCTGGGACAGGCTCCTCACTTATTATAAGAAACTCTTT	CATWDRLLTYYKKLF
TRGV3	TRGJ1/TRGJ2	many	TGTGCCACCTGGGACAGGCTCGGAGATTATAAGAAACTCTTT	CATWDRLGDYKKLF
TRGV9	TRGJ1/TRGJ2	many	TGTGCCTTGTGGGAGGCATGTAAGGAACTCTTT	CALWEACKELF
TRGV2	TRGJP2	many	TGTGCCACCTGGTCCCGGGGTGGTAGTGATTGGATCAAGACGTTT	CATWSRGGSDWIKTF
TRGV5	TRGJ1/TRGJ2	many	TGTGCCACCTGGGACTCTCCTAAGAAACTCTTT	CATWDSPKKLF
TRGV8	TRGJ1/TRGJ2	many	TGTGCCACCTGGGATAGGCTTCCTGTGGAGAATTATTATAAGAAACTCTTT	CATWDRLPVENYYKKLF
TRGV9	TRGJP	many	TGTGCCTTGTGGGAGGTGATTCGAGAGTTGGGCAAAAAAATCAAGGTATTT	CALWEVIRELGKKIKVF
TRGV8	TRGJ1/TRGJ2	many	TGTGCCACCTGGGATCGGTTCTATTATTATAAGAAACTCTTT	CATWDRFYYYKKLF
TRGV9	TRGJ1/TRGJ2	many	TGTGCACGGCAACGGCTGCAGAAACTCTTT	CARQRLQKLF
TRGV3	TRGJ1/TRGJ2	medium-sized	TGTGCCACCTGGGACAGGCGACAGGACAATTATTATAAGAAACTCTTT	CATWDRRQDNYYKKLF
TRGV9	TRGJP	medium-sized	TGTGCCTTGTGGGACTCGCAAGAGTTGGGCAAAAAAATCAAGGTATTT	CALWDSQELGKKIKVF
TRGV9	TRGJ1/TRGJ2	medium-sized	TGTGCCTTGTGGGAGTATCGCTATTATAAGAAACTCTTT	CALWEYRYYKKLF
TRGV5	TRGJP1	many	TGTGCCACCTGGGACAGGCCGTCGTTCTATTGGTTCAAGATATTT	CATWDRPSFYWFKIF
TRGV9	TRGJ1/TRGJ2	many	TGTGCCTTGTGGGAGGTGCATTGGAATTCCTCCGGGGGATATAAGAAACTCTTT	CALWEVHWNSSGGYKKLF
TRGV3	TRGJ1/TRGJ2	many	TGTGCCACCTGGGACAGTTTGGCGAATTATTATAAGAAACTCTTT	CATWDSLANYYKKLF
TRGV3	TRGJ1/TRGJ2	many	TGTGCCACCTGGGATCACCAGAAACTCTTT	CATWDHQKLF
TRGV3	TRGJ1/TRGJ2	many	TGTGCCACCTGGCGCCGAGCCTATTATAAGAAACTCTTT	CATWRRAYYKKLF
TRGV3	TRGJP	many	TGTGCCACCTGGGACAAAAAAATCAAGGTATTT	CATWDKKIKVF
TRGV2	TRGJ1/TRGJ2	medium-sized	TGTGCCACCTGGGACCACACCTTGCGAATTTATTATAAGAAACTCTTT	CATWDHTLRIYYKKLF
TRGV2	TRGJ1/TRGJ2	many	TGTGCCACCTGGGACGGTCTTTATTATAAGAAACTCTTT	CATWDGLYYKKLF
TRGV8	TRGJP2	many	TGTGCCACCTGGGATAGGTCAGGGGATAGTAGTGATTGGATCAAGACGTTT	CATWDRSGDSSDWIKTF
TRGV3	TRGJ1/TRGJ2	many	TGTGCCACCTGGGACAGGCCCTCTTATTATAAGAAACTCTTT	CATWDRPSYYKKLF
TRGV9	TRGJP1	large	TGTGCCTTGTGGGAGTTATATACCACTGGTTGGTTCAAGATATTT	CALWELYTTGWFKIF